This T cell receptor beta chain came from a study of graft-versus-host responses after intestinal transplantation. Study conclusions and caveats: Recipient marrow contained GvH clones, some of which appeared first in ileum or blood. Allografts carried high graft-versus-host to host-versus-graft clonal ratios in patients having graft-donor T cell macrochimerism. Declining HvG levels early post-transplant were linked to peak circulating GvH clone levels.

In the case of this clone: The antigen remains unidentified.

The germline gives CDR1 MGHRA, CDR2 YSYEKL. The CDR3 length is 17 residues. The V gene lost 2 bases and the J gene lost 1 base, with 14 bases spanning the gap. Assay used: immunoSEQ multiplex PCR; TCRdb lists only in-frame clones, some missing. The sample includes about 66,000 clones, about nine tenths of them seen just once. The sample here was unstimulated CD8+ T cells sorted from spleen or lymph node cells, taken before intestinal transplant. The receptor was derived from a human donor who received an intestinal transplant. The chain has TRBV4-1 and TRBJ2-2; maybe TRBD2 (6 bases). The CDR3 DNA reads TGCGCCAGCAGCCAATCCCCCGGCGGGGTGAACACCGGGGAGCTGTTTTTT. Translating gives CASSQSPGGVNTGELFF.